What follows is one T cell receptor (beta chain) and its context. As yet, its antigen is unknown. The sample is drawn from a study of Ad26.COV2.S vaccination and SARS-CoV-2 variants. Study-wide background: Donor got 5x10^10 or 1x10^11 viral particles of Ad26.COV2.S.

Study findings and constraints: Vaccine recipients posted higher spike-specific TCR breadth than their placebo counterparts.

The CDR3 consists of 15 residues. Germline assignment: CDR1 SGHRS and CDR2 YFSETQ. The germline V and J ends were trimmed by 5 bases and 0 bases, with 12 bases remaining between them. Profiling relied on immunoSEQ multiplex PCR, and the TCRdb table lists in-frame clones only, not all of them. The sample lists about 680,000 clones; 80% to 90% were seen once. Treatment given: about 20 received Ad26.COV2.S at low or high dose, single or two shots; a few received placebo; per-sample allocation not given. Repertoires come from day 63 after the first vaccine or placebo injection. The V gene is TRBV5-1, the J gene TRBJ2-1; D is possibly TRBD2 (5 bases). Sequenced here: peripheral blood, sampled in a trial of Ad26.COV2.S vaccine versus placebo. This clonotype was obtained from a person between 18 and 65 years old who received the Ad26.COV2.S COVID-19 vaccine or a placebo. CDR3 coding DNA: TGCGCCAGCAGTTCGGAGGTGAGCTCCTACAATGAGCAGTTCTTC. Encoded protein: CASSSEVSSYNEQFF.